Listed here is a single T cell receptor beta chain. Its target is unknown. Assay: immunoSEQ multiplex PCR; the TCRdb copy retains only in-frame clones and omits some. The table lists 50,000 to 70,000 clones, around four fifths of them singletons. These data are taken from a study of OX40 agonist ivuxolimab in advanced cancers. For the study at large: Ivuxolimab, an agonist antibody against OX40 (CD134), was given to patients. Patients receiving dose escalation had hepatocellular carcinoma, melanoma, renal cell or head and neck cancer. Study-level results: The expanded peripheral T cells' antigen specificity was not determined.

The CDR3 has 16 amino acids. V lost 6 bases to trimming and J lost 8 bases; unmatched junction nucleotides: 15. Germline V CDR1 and CDR2: SGHNT, YENEEA. This TCR was sampled from an adult with an advanced solid tumor such as melanoma, head and neck, liver or kidney cancer. Here the sequenced sample was CD4+ or CD8+ T cells sorted from blood, taken in a trial of the OX40 agonist ivuxolimab. The rearrangement joins TRBV11-3 to TRBJ1-4, with 7 bases identical to TRBD1. CDR3 in amino acids: CASSLGIRDRGEKLFF. The CDR3 DNA reads TGTGCCAGCAGTCTAGGGATCCGGGACAGAGGCGAAAAACTGTTTTTT.